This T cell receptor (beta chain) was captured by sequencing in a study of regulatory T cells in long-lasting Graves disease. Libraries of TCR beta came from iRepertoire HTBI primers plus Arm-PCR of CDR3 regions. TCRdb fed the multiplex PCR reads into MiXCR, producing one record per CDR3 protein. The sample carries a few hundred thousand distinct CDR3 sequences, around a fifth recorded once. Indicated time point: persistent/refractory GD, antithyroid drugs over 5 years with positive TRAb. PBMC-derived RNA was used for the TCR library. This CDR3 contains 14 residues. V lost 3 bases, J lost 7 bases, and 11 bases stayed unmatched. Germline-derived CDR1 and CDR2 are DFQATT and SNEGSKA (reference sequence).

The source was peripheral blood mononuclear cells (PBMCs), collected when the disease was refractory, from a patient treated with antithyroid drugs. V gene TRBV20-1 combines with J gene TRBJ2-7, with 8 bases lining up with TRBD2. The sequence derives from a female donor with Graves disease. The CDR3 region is CSARAREGRWEQYF. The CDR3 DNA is TGCAGTGCTAGGGCCCGGGAGGGCCGTTGGGAGCAGTACTTC.